Included here is one T cell receptor (beta chain) sequence, with context. Its specificity is unknown. The sample originates from a study of cytomegalovirus exposure and HLA in healthy donors. Study as a whole: One earlier analysis, a look at roughly 170 million T cells, found 117 million unique TCR beta sequences. The study placed less than 90% of its 398 genotyped donors in the Caucasian-associated ancestry cluster.

V was clipped by 3 bases and J by 2 bases; unmatched bases: 6. The CDR3 has 17 residues. CDR1 and CDR2 from the germline V gene are SGHAT and FQNNGV. Regarding the study as a whole: According to a later analysis, donors in an Asian-associated ancestry cluster reportedly had fewer N-insertions than the roughly 720-donor mean.

With 60 Vbeta and 13 Jbeta primers, the PCR was carried out. Only in-frame clones appear in the TCRdb table, and some are missing; sequencing was by immunoSEQ multiplex PCR. The sample shows 70,000 or so clones, roughly 88% of them seen only once. This clonotype was obtained from a woman aged 25-40 years in good health and CMV-seronegative. The sample was PBMCs. The chain links TRBV11-2 to TRBJ2-3, with 12 positions matching TRBD2. The CDR3 DNA sequence: TGTGCCAGCAGCTTGCTAGCGGGAGGGTGGGTCACAGATACGCAGTATTTT. This gives the protein CASSLLAGGWVTDTQYF.